Below, 8 T cell receptor beta chains from the same sample are listed, as sequenced in a study of blood T cell repertoires in COVID-19. Sequencing used immunoSEQ multiplex PCR; TCRdb keeps in-frame clones, though not all of them. The sample carries 150,000 to 180,000 clones, about three quarters recorded once. The sequenced material came from peripheral blood. The receptor source for this set is an elderly man with acute or convalescent COVID-19.

The table lists this clone with a few counts. The V gene is TRBV7-9, the J gene TRBJ2-3, with 8 bases identical to TRBD1. Germline V lookup: CDR1 SEHNR, CDR2 FQNEAQ (reference sequence). CDR3 length: 14 amino acids. With V trimmed by 4 bases and J by 3 bases, 3 bases remained unmatched. Here the CDR3 reads CASSSYRGTDTQYF. CDR3 nucleotide sequence: TGTGCCAGCAGCTCCTACAGGGGGACAGATACGCAGTATTTT.

This clone was seen ten or more times. The chain couples TRBV5-4 to TRBJ2-1, with TRBD1 matching 7 bases. The CDR3 length is 14 residues. In germline, CDR1 is SGHNT, CDR2 YYREEE (reference sequence). V trimming: 4 bases; J trimming: 4 bases; junction bases outside the gene matches: 5. Here the CDR3 reads CASSGAGGYNEQFF. The CDR3 coding sequence is TGTGCCAGCAGCGGCGCAGGGGGATACAATGAGCAGTTCTTC.

The V gene is TRBV5-1, the J gene TRBJ2-3, with D maybe TRBD1 (6 bases). The CDR3 length is 16 residues. The V end lost 0 bases, the J end lost 4 bases, and 15 bases lay between the germline ends. Germline V CDR1 and CDR2: SGHRS, YFSETQ. The chain's CDR3 is CASSLEGRGSSDTQYF. The CDR3, as DNA: TGCGCCAGCAGCTTGGAGGGCAGGGGCAGTTCAGATACGCAGTATTTT.

The chain recombines TRBV5-1 with TRBJ2-1; 13 nucleotides agree with TRBD2. The V segment lost 3 bases and the J segment 7 bases; nucleotides outside the gene matches: 10. Germline V lookup: CDR1 SGHRS, CDR2 YFSETQ. This CDR3 is built from 17 residues. The CDR3 spells CASSYGLAGAWVNEQFF. The CDR3 DNA follows: TGCGCCAGCAGCTACGGACTAGCGGGGGCCTGGGTTAATGAGCAGTTCTTC.

The genes are TRBV5-6 and TRBJ2-5, with 7 bases matching TRBD1. J was trimmed by 1 base and V by 4 bases; bases with no gene match: 10. From germline, CDR1 is SGHDT and CDR2 YYEEEE. The CDR3 runs 16 residues. The CDR3 region is CASSLAKGARQETQYF. CDR3 in DNA: TGTGCCAGCAGCCTAGCTAAGGGGGCGCGCCAAGAGACCCAGTACTTC. The complete variable domain, with remaining parts taken from reference TRBV5-6 and TRBJ2-5, reads DAGVTQSPTHLIKTRGQQVTLRCSPKSGHDTVSWYQQALGQGPQFIFQYYEEEERQRGNFPDRFSGHQFPNYSSELNVNALLLGDSALYLCASSLAKGARQETQYFGPGTRLLVL.

This clone was picked up many times. The chain uses TRBV4-1 and TRBJ2-5, with D possibly being TRBD1 (6 bases). Trimming cost V 3 bases and J 5 bases, with 22 bases left between them. The CDR3 has 17 residues. Germline CDR1 MGHRA, CDR2 YSYEKL. The CDR3 here is CASSHALAQGRGETQYF. The CDR3 DNA reads TGCGCCAGCAGCCATGCCTTGGCTCAGGGGAGAGGCGAGACCCAGTACTTC.

The rearrangement links TRBV19 to TRBJ2-2; TRBD1 aligns across 9 bases. The V and J ends lost 8 bases and 5 bases, in that order; junction bases with no gene match: 9. This CDR3 has 15 residues. In germline, CDR1 is LNHDA, CDR2 SQIVND (reference sequence). CDR3 DNA sequence: TGTGCCAGTTCGGACGGGACAGGGTGGACCGGGGAGCTGTTTTTT. Translated: CASSDGTGWTGELFF.

The chain links TRBV6-5 to TRBJ2-5; 8 bases map to TRBD1. V gave up 6 bases and J gave up 5 bases; unmatched junction bases: 11. The CDR3 consists of 15 residues. From germline, CDR1 is MNHEY and CDR2 SVGAGI. The CDR3 loop is CASSHSTGGRETQYF. The CDR3 nucleotides read TGTGCCAGCAGCCACTCTACAGGGGGTCGGGAGACCCAGTACTTC.